This T cell receptor (beta chain) was profiled in a study of radiation and T cells in renal cell carcinoma. Overall study results and limits: No pretreatment tumor biopsies were available for baseline clonotypes.

Time point: blood 4 weeks post-SBRT, at nephrectomy. The treatment denotes: 15 Gy SBRT to primary tumor, nephrectomy 4 weeks later. Nephrectomy followed 15 Gy stereotactic body radiation by 4 weeks. Radiation-treated patients gave blood at baseline, week 2 and week 4. Generated by immunoSEQ multiplex PCR, the TCRdb table keeps only in-frame clones and is missing some. The sample lists about 77,000 clones; approximately 87% were seen once. A word on this clone: Its cognate antigen is unknown.

CDR1 and CDR2 from the germline V gene are MDHEN and SYDVKM. Trimming removed 6 bases from V and 6 bases from J; junction bases left unmatched: 7. This CDR3 spans 13 amino acids. The receptor comes from a woman aged 60-75 years with renal cell carcinoma. This sequence joins TRBV28 and TRBJ1-2; TRBD1 agrees at 7 bases. The sequenced sample was blood, obtained from a patient whose treatment included radiotherapy and nephrectomy. The chain's CDR3 is CASREQGRDGYTF. The CDR3 nucleotides are TGTGCCAGCAGGGAACAGGGGAGGGATGGCTACACCTTC.